This section outlines one T cell receptor (beta chain) sequence together with its context. This specimen comes from a study of beta chain features in type 1 diabetes. Of the isolated RNA, all was reverse transcribed, and so the sequenced material was expressed TCRB transcripts. This table comes from immunoSEQ multiplex PCR, and its TCRdb copy is limited to in-frame clones, with some not included. In the table there are hundreds of thousands of clones, about a sixth of which are singletons. Sequenced sample: naive CD4+ T cells from blood. This receptor was obtained from a man aged 18 to 35 in good health.

The DNA for the CDR3 is TGTGCCTGGAACCTCGGACCGCGAGATCAGCCCCAGCATTTT. This gives the protein CAWNLGPRDQPQHF. The J gene is TRBJ1-5, the V gene TRBV30; D not certain. The germline V and J ends were trimmed by 4 bases and 5 bases, with 15 bases remaining between them. The CDR3 spans 14 residues. The V gene's germline CDR1 is GTSNPN and CDR2 SVGIG (reference sequence).